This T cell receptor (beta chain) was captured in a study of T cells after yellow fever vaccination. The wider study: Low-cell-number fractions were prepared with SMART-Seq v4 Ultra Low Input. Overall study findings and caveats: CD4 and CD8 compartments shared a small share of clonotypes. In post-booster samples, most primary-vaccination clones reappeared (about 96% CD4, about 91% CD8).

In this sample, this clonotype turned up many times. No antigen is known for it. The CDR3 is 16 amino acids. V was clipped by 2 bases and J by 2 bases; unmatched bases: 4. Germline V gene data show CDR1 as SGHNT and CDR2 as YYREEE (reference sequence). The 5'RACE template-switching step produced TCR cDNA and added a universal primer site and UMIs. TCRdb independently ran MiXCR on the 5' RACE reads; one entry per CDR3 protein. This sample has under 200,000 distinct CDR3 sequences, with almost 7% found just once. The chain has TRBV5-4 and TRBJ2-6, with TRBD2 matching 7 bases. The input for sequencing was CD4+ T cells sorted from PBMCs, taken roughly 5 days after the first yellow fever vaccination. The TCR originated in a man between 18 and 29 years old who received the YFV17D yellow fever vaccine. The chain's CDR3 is CASSFARGAGANVLTF. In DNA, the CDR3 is TGTGCCAGCAGCTTTGCTCGGGGGGCTGGGGCCAACGTCCTGACTTTC.